This TCR beta chain was obtained from a study of blood T cell repertoires in COVID-19. The wider study: Sites across the United States, Italy and Spain contributed samples from acute and convalescent COVID-19. Sample material is recorded as cDNA or gDNA derived from T cells, B-cell-depleted T cells, or PBMCs.

As handled by the study authors: Reference gene primer amplification gave estimated nucleated cell counts. Measured with immunoSEQ multiplex PCR; TCRdb has only the in-frame clones, and not every one. V and J calls plus clone size are reproduced from that table; the DNA served to infer D and trimming. In the table there are tens of thousands of clones, 60% to 85% of which are singletons. Trimming stripped 4 bases from V and 5 bases from J, with 11 bases between. Germline loops: CDR1 MNHEY, CDR2 SVGAGI. The CDR3 is made up of 13 amino acids. This receptor was obtained from a human donor in a cohort sampled during active COVID-19. Sequencing was done on a sample of peripheral blood. The V gene is TRBV6-5, the J gene TRBJ1-1, with D perhaps matching TRBD1 (6 bases). The CDR3 DNA is TGTGCCAGCAGTTCCATCAGGGGAACTGAAGCTTTCTTT. Its translation: CASSSIRGTEAFF.